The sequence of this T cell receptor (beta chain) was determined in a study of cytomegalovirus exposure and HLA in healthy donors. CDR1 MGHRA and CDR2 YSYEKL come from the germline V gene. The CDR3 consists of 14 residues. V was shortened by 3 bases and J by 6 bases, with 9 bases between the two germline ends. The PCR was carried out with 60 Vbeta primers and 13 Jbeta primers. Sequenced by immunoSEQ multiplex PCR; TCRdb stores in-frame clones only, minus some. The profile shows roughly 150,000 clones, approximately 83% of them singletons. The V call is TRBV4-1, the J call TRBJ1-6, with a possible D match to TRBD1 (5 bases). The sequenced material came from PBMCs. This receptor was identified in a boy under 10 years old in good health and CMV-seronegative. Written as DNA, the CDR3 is TGCGCCAGCAGCCAGTATGACAGTAATTCACCCCTCCACTTT. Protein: CASSQYDSNSPLHF.